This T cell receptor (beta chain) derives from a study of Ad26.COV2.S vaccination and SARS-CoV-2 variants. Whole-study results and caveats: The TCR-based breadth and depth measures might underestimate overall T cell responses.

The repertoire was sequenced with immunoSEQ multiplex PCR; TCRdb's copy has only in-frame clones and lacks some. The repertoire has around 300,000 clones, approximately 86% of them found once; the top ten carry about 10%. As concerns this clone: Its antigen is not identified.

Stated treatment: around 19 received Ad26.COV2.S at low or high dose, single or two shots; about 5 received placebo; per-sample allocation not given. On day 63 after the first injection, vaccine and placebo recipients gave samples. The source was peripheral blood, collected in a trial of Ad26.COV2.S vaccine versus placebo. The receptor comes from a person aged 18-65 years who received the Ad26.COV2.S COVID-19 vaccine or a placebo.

The CDR3 DNA reads TGCGCCAGCAGCCAAGATGGTCTAGCGGGAGGTTCGAGCTCCTACGAGCAGTACTTC. This codes for CASSQDGLAGGSSSYEQYF. The chain joins TRBV4-3 to TRBJ2-7; 11 bases agree with TRBD2. The germline gives CDR1 LGHNA, CDR2 YSLEER. This CDR3 region has 19 residues. V was pared by 0 bases and J by 0 bases, with 10 bases of the junction left unmatched.